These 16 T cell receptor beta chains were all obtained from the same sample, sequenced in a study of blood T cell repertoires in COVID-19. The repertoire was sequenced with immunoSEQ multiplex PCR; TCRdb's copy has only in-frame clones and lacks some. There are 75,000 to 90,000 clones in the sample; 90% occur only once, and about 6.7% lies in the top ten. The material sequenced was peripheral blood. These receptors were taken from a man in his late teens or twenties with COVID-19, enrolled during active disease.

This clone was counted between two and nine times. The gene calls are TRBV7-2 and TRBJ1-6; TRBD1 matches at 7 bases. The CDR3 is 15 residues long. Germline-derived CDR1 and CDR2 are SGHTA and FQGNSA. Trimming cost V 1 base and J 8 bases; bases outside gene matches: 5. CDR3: CASSLVGGGDSPLHF. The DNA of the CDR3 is TGTGCCAGCAGCTTAGTAGGGGGCGGCGATTCACCCCTCCACTTT.

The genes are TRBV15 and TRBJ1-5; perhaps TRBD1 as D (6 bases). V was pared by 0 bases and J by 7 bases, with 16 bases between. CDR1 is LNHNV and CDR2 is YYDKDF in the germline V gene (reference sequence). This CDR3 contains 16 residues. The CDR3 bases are TGTGCCACCAGCAGAGATCCGGAAGGGGGAAGGCAGCCCCAGCATTTT. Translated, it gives CATSRDPEGGRQPQHF. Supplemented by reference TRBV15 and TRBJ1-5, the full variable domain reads DAMVIQNPRYQVTQFGKPVTLSCSQTLNHNVMYWYQQKSSQAPKLLFHYYDKDFNNEADTPDNFQSRRPNTSFCFLDIRSPGLGDTAMYLCATSRDPEGGRQPQHFGDGTRLSIL.

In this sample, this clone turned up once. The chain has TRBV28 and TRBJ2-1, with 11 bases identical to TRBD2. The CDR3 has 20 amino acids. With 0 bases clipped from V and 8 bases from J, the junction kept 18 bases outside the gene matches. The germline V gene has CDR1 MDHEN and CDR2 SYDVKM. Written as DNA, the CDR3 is TGTGCCAGCAGTTTATGCCCCCTGACTAGCGGGAAGATTAGTTTGGATGAGCAGTTCTTC. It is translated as CASSLCPLTSGKISLDEQFF. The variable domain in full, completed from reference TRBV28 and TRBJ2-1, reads DVKVTQSSRYLVKRTGEKVFLECVQDMDHENMFWYRQDPGLGLRLIYFSYDVKMKEKGDIPEGYSVSREKKERFSLILESASTNQTSMYLCASSLCPLTSGKISLDEQFFGPGTRLTVL.

CDR3: CAISESGGNQPQHF. The CDR3 DNA sequence: TGTGCCATCAGTGAGTCCGGGGGCAATCAGCCCCAGCATTTT. This chain uses TRBV10-3 with TRBJ1-5; D gene ambiguous. V lost 0 bases and J lost 2, with 5 bases in between. Germline CDR1 and CDR2: ENHRY and SYGVKD. The CDR3 is 14 residues long.

CDR3 in DNA: TGTGCCACCAGCCCCCGTGGGAGGGAACTGTTTTTT. Protein sequence: CATSPRGRELFF. This chain joins TRBV15 and TRBJ1-4; no reliable D call. Per the germline V gene, CDR1 is LNHNV and CDR2 is YYDKDF (reference sequence). The V and J ends lost 5 bases and 12 bases respectively, with 13 bases between them. The CDR3 consists of 12 residues.

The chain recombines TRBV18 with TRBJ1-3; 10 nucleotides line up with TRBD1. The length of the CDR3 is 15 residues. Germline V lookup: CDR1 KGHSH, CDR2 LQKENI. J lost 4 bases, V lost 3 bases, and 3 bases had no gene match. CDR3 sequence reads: CASSPGQGSGNTIYF. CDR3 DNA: TGTGCCAGCTCACCGGGACAGGGGTCCGGAAACACCATATATTTT. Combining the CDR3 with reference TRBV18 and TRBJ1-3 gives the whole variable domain NAGVMQNPRHLVRRRGQEARLRCSPMKGHSHVYWYRQLPEEGLKFMVYLQKENIIDESGMPKERFSAEFPKEGPSILRIQQVVRGDSAAYFCASSPGQGSGNTIYFGEGSWLTVV.

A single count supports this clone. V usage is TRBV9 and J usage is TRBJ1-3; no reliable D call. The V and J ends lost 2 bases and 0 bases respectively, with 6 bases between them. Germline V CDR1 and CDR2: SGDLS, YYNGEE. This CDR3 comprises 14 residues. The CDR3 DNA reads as TGTGCCAGCAGCGTGGGGAGCTCTGGAAACACCATATATTTT. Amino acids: CASSVGSSGNTIYF.

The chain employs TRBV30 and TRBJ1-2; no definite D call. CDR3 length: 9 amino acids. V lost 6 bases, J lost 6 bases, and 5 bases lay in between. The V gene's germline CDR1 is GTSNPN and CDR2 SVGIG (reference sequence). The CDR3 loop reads CACSDGYTF. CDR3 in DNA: TGTGCCTGCTCGGATGGCTACACCTTC.

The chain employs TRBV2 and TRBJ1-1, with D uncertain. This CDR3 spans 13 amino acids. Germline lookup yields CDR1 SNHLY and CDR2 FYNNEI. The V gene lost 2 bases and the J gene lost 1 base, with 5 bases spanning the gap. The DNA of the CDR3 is TGTGCCAGCAGTGAAACGGGGAACACTGAAGCTTTCTTT. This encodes CASSETGNTEAFF.

The CDR3 is CASSFGAGLAGSEQFF. The CDR3 DNA follows: TGTGCCAGCAGTTTTGGGGCGGGACTAGCGGGAAGTGAGCAGTTCTTC. The chain uses TRBV28 and TRBJ2-1; 13 bases match TRBD2. With V trimmed by 3 bases and J by 9 bases, 8 bases remained unmatched. Germline CDR1 and CDR2: MDHEN and SYDVKM. The CDR3 is 16 residues long.

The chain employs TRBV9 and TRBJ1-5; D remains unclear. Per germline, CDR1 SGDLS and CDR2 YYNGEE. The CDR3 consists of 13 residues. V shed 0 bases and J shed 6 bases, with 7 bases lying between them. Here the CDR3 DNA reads TGTGCCAGCAGCGTAGTTCCGGGTCAGCCCCAGCATTTT. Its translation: CASSVVPGQPQHF.

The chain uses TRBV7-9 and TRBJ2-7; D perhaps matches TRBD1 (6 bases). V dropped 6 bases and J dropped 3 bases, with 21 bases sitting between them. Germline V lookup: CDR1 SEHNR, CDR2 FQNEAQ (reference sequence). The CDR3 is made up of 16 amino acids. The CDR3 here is CASSLFRQGKFYEQYF. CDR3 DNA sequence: TGTGCCAGCAGTTTATTCCGTCAGGGGAAGTTCTACGAGCAGTACTTC. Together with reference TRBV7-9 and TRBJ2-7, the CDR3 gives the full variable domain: DTGVSQNPRHKITKRGQNVTFRCDPISEHNRLYWYRQTLGQGPEFLTYFQNEAQLEKSRLLSDRFSAERPKGSFSTLEIQRTEQGDSAMYLCASSLFRQGKFYEQYFGPGTRLTVT.

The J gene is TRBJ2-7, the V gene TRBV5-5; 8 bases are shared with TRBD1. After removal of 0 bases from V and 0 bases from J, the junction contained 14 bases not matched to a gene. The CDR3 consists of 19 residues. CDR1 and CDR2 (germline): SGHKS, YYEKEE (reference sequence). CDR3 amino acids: CASSLGAIRGQGYSYEQYF. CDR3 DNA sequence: TGTGCCAGCAGCTTGGGAGCCATCCGAGGACAGGGCTACTCCTACGAGCAGTACTTC.

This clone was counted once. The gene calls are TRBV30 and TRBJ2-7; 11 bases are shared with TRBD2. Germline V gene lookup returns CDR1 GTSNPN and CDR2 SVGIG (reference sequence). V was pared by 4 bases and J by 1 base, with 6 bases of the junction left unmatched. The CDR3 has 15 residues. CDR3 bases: TGTGCCTGGAACCCCGGGACTAGCGGATCCTACGAGCAGTACTTC. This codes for CAWNPGTSGSYEQYF.

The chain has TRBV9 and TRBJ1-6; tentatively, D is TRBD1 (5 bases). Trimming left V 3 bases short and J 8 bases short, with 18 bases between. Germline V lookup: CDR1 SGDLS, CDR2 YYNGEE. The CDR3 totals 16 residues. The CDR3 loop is CASSAIPRPGYSPLHF. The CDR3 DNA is TGTGCCAGCAGCGCGATACCCAGGCCAGGGTATTCACCCCTCCACTTT.

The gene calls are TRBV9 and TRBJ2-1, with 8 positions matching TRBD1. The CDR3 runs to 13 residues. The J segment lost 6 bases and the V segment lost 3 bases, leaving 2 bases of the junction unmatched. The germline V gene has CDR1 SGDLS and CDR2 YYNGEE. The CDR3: CASSGTGSNEQFF. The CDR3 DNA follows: TGTGCCAGCAGCGGGACAGGGAGCAATGAGCAGTTCTTC.